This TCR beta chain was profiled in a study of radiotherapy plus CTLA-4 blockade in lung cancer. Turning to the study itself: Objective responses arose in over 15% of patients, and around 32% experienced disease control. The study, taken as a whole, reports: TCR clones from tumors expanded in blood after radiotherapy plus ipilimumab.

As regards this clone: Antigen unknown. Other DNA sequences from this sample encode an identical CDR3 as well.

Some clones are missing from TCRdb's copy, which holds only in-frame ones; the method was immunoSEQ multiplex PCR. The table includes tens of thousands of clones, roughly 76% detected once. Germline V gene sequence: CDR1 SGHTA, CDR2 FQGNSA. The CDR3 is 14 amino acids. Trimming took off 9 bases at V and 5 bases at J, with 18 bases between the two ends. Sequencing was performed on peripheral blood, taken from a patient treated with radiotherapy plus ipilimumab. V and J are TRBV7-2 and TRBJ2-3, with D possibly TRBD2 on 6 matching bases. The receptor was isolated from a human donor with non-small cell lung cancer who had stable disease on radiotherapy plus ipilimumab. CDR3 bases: TGTGCCAGTGAACCCGGGGGTGGGGGAGATACGCAGTATTTT. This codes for CASEPGGGGDTQYF.